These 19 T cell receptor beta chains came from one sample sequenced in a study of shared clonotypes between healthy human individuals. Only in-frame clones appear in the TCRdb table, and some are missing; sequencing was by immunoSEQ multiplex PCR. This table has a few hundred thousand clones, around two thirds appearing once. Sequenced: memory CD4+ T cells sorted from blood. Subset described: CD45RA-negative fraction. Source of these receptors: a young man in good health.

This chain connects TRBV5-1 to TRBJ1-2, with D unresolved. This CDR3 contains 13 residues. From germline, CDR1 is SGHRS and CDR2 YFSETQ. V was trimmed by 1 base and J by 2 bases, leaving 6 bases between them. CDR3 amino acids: CASSLLGNYGYTF. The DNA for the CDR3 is TGCGCCAGCAGCTTGCTAGGGAACTATGGCTACACCTTC.

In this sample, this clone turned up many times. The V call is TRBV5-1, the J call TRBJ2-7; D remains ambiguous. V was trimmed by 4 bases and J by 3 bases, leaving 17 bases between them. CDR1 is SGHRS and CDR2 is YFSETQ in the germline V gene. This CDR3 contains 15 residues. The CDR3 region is CASSPFPVASYEQYF. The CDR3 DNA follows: TGCGCCAGCAGCCCCTTCCCTGTTGCCAGCTACGAGCAGTACTTC.

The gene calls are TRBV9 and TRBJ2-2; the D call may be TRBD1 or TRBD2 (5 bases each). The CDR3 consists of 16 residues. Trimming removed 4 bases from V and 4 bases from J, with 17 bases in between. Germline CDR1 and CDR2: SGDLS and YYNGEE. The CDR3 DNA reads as TGTGCCAGCAGCTCCCCCAGGGAGAGGGCCACCGGGGAGCTGTTTTTT. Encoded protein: CASSSPRERATGELFF.

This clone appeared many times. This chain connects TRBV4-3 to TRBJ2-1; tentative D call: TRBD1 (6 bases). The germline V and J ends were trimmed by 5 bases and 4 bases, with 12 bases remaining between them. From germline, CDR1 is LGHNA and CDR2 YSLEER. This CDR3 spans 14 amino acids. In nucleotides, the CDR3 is TGCGCCAGCAGCGCTGACGGGACATACAATGAGCAGTTCTTC. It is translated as CASSADGTYNEQFF.

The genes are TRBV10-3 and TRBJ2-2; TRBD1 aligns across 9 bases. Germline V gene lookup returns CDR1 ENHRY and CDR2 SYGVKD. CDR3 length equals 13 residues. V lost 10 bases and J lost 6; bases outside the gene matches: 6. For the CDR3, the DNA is TGTGCCACAGGGACAGGGTTGGCCGGGGAGCTGTTTTTT. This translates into CATGTGLAGELFF.

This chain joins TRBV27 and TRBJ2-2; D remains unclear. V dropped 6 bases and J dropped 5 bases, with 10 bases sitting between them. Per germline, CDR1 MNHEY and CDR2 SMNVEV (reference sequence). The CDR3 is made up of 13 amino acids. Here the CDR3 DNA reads TGTGCCAGCAGGGCCCTGGGAACCGGGGAGCTGTTTTTT. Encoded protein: CASRALGTGELFF.

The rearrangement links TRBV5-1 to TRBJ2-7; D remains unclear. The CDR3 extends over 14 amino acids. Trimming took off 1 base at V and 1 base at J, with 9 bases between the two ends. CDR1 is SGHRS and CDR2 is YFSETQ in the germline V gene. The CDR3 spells CASSLLSNSYEQYF. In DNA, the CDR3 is TGCGCCAGCAGCTTGTTGTCGAATTCCTACGAGCAGTACTTC.

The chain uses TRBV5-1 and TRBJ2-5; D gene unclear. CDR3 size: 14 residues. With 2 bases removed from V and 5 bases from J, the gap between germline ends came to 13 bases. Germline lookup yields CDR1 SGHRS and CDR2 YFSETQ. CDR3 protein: CASSFSPTLETQYF. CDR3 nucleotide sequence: TGCGCCAGCAGCTTTTCTCCTACCTTGGAGACCCAGTACTTC.

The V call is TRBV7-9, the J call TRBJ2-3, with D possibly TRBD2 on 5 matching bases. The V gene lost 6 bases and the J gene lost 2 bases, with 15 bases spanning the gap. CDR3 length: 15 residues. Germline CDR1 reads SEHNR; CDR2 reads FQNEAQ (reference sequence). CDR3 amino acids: CASRPLGRSTDTQYF. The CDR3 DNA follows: TGTGCCAGCAGGCCACTAGGCAGGTCCACAGATACGCAGTATTTT.

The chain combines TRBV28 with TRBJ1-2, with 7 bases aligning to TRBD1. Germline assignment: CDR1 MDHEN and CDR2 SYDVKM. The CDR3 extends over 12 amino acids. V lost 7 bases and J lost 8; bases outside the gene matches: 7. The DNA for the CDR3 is TGTGCCAGCACGCAGACAGGGTTGGGCTACACCTTC. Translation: CASTQTGLGYTF.

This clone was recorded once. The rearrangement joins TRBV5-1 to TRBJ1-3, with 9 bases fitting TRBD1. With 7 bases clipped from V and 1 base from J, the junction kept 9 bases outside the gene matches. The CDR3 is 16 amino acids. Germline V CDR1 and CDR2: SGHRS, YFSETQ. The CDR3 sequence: CASSISGTGSGNTIYF. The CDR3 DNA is TGCGCCAGCTCTATTTCCGGGACAGGGTCTGGAAACACCATATATTTT.

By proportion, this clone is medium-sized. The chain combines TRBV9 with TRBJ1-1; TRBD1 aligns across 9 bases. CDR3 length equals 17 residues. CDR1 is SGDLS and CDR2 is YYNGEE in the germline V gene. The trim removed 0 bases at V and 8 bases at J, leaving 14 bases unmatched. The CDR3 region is CASSVARPDRGDLEAFF. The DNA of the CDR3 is TGTGCCAGCAGCGTAGCCCGACCGGACAGGGGAGATTTGGAAGCTTTCTTT. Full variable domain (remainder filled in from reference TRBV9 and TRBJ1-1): DSGVTQTPKHLITATGQRVTLRCSPRSGDLSVYWYQQSLDQGLQFLIQYYNGEERAKGNILERFSAQQFPDLHSELNLSSLELGDSALYFCASSVARPDRGDLEAFFGQGTRLTVV.

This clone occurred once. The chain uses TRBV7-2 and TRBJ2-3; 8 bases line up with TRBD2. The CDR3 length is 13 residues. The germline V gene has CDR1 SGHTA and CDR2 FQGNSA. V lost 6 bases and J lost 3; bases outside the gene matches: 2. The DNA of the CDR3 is TGTGCCAGCAGACTAGCGGCAACAGATACGCAGTATTTT. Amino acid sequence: CASRLAATDTQYF.

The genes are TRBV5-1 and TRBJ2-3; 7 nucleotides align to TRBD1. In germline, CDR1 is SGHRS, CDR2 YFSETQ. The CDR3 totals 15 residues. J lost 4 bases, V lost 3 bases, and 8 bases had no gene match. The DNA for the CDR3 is TGCGCCAGCAGCTCCTTGGGACAGAGGTCAGATACGCAGTATTTT. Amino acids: CASSSLGQRSDTQYF. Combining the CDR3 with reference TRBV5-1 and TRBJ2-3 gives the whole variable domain KAGVTQTPRYLIKTRGQQVTLSCSPISGHRSVSWYQQTPGQGLQFLFEYFSETQRNKGNFPGRFSGRQFSNSRSEMNVSTLELGDSALYLCASSSLGQRSDTQYFGPGTRLTVL.

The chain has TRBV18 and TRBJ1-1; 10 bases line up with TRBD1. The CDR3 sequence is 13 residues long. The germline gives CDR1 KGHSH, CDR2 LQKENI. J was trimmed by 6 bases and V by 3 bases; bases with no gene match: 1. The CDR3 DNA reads TGTGCCAGCTCACCGGACAGGGGGGCTGAAGCTTTCTTT. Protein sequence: CASSPDRGAEAFF.

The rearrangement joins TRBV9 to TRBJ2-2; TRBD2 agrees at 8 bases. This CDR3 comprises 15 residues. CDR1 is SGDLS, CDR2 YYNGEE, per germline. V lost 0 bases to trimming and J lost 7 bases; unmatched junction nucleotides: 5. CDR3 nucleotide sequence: TGTGCCAGCAGCGTAGAGCTAGCGGGTCTCGGGGAGCTGTTTTTT. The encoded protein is CASSVELAGLGELFF.

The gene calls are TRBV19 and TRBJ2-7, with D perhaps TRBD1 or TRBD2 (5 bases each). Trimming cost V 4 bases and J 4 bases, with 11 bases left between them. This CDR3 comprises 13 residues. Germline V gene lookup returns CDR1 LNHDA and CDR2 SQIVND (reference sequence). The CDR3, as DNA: TGTGCCAGTAGTAACCGAGGGACGTACGAGCAGTACTTC. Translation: CASSNRGTYEQYF. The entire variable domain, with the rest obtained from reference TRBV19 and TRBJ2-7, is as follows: DGGITQSPKYLFRKEGQNVTLSCEQNLNHDAMYWYRQDPGQGLRLIYYSQIVNDFQKGDIAEGYSVSREKKESFPLTVTSAQKNPTAFYLCASSNRGTYEQYFGPGTRLTVT.

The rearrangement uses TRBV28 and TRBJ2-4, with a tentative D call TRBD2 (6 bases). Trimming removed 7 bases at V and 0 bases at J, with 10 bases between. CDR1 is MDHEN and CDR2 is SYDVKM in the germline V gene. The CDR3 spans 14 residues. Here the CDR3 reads CASNLAPAKNIQYF. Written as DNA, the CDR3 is TGTGCCAGCAATCTAGCGCCAGCCAAAAACATTCAGTACTTC.

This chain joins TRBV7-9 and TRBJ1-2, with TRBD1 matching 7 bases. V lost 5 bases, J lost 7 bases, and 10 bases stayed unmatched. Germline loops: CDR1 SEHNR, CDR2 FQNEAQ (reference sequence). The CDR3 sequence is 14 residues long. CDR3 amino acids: CASSPRGQAPGYTF. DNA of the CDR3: TGTGCCAGCAGCCCTAGAGGACAGGCCCCTGGCTACACCTTC.